Sequencing of this T cell receptor (beta chain) was carried out in a study of cytomegalovirus exposure and HLA in healthy donors. V was pared by 2 bases and J by 4 bases, with 9 bases between. This CDR3 is 13 amino acids long. In germline, CDR1 is MNHEY, CDR2 SMNVEV (reference sequence). This PCR relied on a set of 60 Vbeta primers and 13 Jbeta primers. Assay: immunoSEQ multiplex PCR; the TCRdb copy retains only in-frame clones and omits some. The top ten clones hold around 2.8% of a sample with about 200,000 clones, 70% to 90% of them seen once. The source of this sequence is a man aged 25 to 40 in good health and CMV-seronegative. Sequencing input: PBMCs. V and J are TRBV27 and TRBJ2-7; D is undetermined. CDR3 residues: CASSLRPGYEQYF. The CDR3 DNA reads as TGTGCCAGCAGTTTAAGGCCAGGATACGAGCAGTACTTC.